This T cell receptor beta chain was sequenced for a study of cytomegalovirus exposure and HLA in healthy donors. General study findings and limits: Later on, a genetic analysis was performed. It linked a missense variant in DCLRE1C with V- and J-gene trimming of TCR beta. In an earlier analysis, productive rearrangement rates for most beta V segments clustered near 87% or 30%. In a later analysis, several top co-occurrence clusters appeared linked to parvovirus B19, influenza, CMV and Epstein-Barr virus.

PCR primers comprised 60 Vbeta and 13 Jbeta primers. The table came from immunoSEQ multiplex PCR; TCRdb's copy has only in-frame clones and leaves some out. The repertoire holds around 80,000 clones, with 78% as singletons. Nominally healthy donors provided the samples, though records likely missed some immune exposures. About this clone: Its target is unknown.

The sequence was obtained from a man aged 40-50 years in good health and CMV-seronegative. Sequencing was performed on PBMCs.

As DNA, the CDR3 is TGTGCCAGCAGCCAGGGGCAGGGTGGCGAGCAGTACTTC. This translates into CASSQGQGGEQYF. The genes are TRBV11-2 and TRBJ2-7, with D tentatively TRBD1 (6 bases). CDR3 length equals 13 residues. Looked up from germline, CDR1 is SGHAT and CDR2 is FQNNGV. With 5 bases removed from V and 6 bases from J, the gap between germline ends came to 14 bases.